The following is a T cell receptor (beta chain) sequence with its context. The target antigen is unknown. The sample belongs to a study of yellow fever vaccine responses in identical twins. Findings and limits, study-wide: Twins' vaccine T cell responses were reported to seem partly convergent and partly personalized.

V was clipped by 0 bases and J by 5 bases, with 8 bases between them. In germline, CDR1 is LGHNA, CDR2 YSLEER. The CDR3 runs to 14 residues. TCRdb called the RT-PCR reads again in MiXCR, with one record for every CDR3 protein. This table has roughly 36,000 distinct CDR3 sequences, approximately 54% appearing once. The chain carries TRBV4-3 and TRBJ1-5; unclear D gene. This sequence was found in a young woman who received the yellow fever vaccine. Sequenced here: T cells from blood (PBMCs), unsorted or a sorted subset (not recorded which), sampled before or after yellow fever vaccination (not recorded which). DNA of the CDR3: TGCGCCAGCAGCCAAGAAGGCTATGATCAGCCCCAGCATTTT. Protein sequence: CASSQEGYDQPQHF.